This T cell receptor (beta chain) was recovered during a study of T-cell reconstitution after alpha-beta-depleted transplantation in children. The V end lost 6 bases, the J end lost 0 bases, and 6 bases lay between the germline ends. There are 12 residues in the CDR3. Germline values: CDR1 SEHNR, CDR2 FQNEAQ (reference sequence). This clonotype has a handful of counts. Unique molecular identifiers featured in how the TCRbeta library was prepared. TCRdb re-called the PCR reads through MiXCR, storing one row per CDR3 protein. The sample lists about 610,000 distinct CDR3 sequences; roughly a tenth were seen once.

This sample comprised PBMCs from the stem cell graft donor, obtained from the stem cell graft. The sequence was collected from a human donor who donated a stem cell graft to a child with acute myeloid leukemia. The gene calls are TRBV7-9 and TRBJ2-7, with unresolved D. The CDR3 loop is CASRASSYEQYF. The CDR3 nucleotides read TGTGCCAGCAGGGCTAGCTCCTACGAGCAGTACTTC.